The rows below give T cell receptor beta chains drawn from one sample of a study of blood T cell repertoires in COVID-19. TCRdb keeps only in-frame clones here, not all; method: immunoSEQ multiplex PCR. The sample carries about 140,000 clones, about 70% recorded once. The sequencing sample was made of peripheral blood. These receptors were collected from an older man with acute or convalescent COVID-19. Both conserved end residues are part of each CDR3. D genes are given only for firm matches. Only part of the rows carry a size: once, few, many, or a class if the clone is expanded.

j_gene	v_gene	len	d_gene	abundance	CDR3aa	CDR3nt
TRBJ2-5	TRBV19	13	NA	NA	CASSAPQGETQYF	TGTGCCAGTAGTGCACCCCAGGGAGAGACCCAGTACTTC
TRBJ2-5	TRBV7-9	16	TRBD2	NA	CASSLRAGGYSETQYF	TGTGCCAGCAGCTTAAGAGCGGGAGGGTATTCGGAGACCCAGTACTTC
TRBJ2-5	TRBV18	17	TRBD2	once	CASSPPTGTSGQETQYF	TGTGCCAGCTCACCCCCAACCGGGACTAGCGGACAAGAGACCCAGTACTTC
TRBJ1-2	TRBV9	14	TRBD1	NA	CASSVGQGNYGYTF	TGTGCCAGCAGCGTAGGACAGGGGAACTATGGCTACACCTTC
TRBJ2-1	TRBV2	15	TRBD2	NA	CASRRTSGAYNEQFF	TGTGCCAGCAGGCGGACTAGCGGGGCGTACAATGAGCAGTTCTTC
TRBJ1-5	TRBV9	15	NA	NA	CASSGRGMVNQPQHF	TGTGCCAGCAGCGGCAGGGGAATGGTCAATCAGCCCCAGCATTTT
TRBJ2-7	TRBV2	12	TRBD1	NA	CASRDRDWEQYF	TGTGCCAGCAGGGACAGGGATTGGGAGCAGTACTTC
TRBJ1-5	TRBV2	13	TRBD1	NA	CASSTDRDQPQHF	TGTGCCAGCAGTACGGACAGGGATCAGCCCCAGCATTTT
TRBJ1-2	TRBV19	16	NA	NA	CASSIPSGTETSGYTF	TGTGCCAGTAGTATACCAAGCGGGACGGAGACCTCGGGCTACACCTTC
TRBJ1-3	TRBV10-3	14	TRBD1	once	CAISTDRDGNTIYF	TGTGCCATCAGTACCGACAGGGACGGAAACACCATATATTTT
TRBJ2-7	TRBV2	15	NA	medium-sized	CASSPTYIRTYEQYF	TGTGCCAGCAGCCCCACGTACATACGAACCTACGAGCAGTACTTC
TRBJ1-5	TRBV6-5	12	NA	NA	CASSSPREPQHF	TGTGCCAGCAGTTCCCCTCGGGAGCCCCAGCATTTT
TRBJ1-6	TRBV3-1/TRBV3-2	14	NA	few	CASSHQRGGSPLHF	TGTGCCAGCAGCCATCAAAGGGGTGGATCACCCCTCCACTTT
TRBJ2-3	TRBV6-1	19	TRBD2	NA	CASSEGRLAGGPYADTQYF	TGTGCCAGCAGTGAGGGAAGACTAGCGGGGGGGCCCTATGCAGATACGCAGTATTTT
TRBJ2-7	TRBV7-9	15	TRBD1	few	CASSRDRGPVFEQYF	TGTGCCAGCTCCCGGGACAGGGGTCCTGTTTTTGAGCAGTACTTC
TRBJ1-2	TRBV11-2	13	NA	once	CASRPSLGVGYTF	TGTGCCAGCAGACCCTCGTTAGGGGTCGGCTACACCTTC
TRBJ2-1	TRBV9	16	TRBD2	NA	CASSPMGGGSYNEQFF	TGTGCCAGCAGCCCAATGGGGGGGGGCTCCTACAATGAGCAGTTCTTC
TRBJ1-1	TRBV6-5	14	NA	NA	CASCDRSLNTEAFF	TGTGCCAGTTGCGACAGGTCCCTGAACACTGAAGCTTTCTTT
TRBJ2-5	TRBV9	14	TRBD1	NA	CASSDLTGIKTQYF	TGTGCCAGCAGCGACCTGACAGGGATAAAGACCCAGTACTTC
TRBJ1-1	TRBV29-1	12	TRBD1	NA	CSSGDRVSEAFF	TGCAGCTCAGGGGACAGGGTGTCTGAAGCTTTCTTT
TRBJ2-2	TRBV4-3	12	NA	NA	CASSPLAGELFF	TGCGCCAGCAGCCCCCTCGCCGGGGAGCTGTTTTTT
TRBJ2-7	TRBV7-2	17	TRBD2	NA	CASSLAGLAGDPYEQYF	TGTGCCAGCAGCTTAGCCGGACTGGCGGGGGACCCCTACGAGCAGTACTTC
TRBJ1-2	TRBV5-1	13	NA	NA	CASSPGQPYGYTF	TGCGCCAGCAGCCCCGGACAGCCTTATGGCTACACCTTC
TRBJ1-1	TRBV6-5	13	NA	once	CASRTGGSTEAFF	TGTGCCAGCAGGACTGGGGGGAGCACTGAAGCTTTCTTT
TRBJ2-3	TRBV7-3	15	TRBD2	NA	CASSWTSGPTDTQYF	TGTGCCAGCAGCTGGACTAGCGGCCCCACAGATACGCAGTATTTT
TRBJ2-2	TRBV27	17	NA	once	CASIPLSLVGSAGELFF	TGTGCCAGCATCCCCTTGAGCCTAGTTGGGTCAGCCGGGGAGCTGTTTTTT
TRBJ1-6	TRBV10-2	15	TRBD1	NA	CASTWDRVYNSPLHF	TGCGCCAGCACTTGGGACAGGGTCTACAATTCACCCCTCCACTTT
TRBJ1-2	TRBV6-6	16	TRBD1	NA	CASSYSGQGDNYGYTF	TGTGCCAGCAGTTACTCCGGACAGGGAGACAACTATGGCTACACCTTC
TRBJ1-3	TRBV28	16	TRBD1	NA	CASSTPPRGPGNTIYF	TGTGCCAGCAGTACCCCCCCGAGGGGGCCCGGAAACACCATATATTTT
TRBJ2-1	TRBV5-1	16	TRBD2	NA	CASSLGSSGGAFEQFF	TGCGCCAGCAGCTTGGGGTCTAGCGGGGGGGCATTTGAGCAGTTCTTC
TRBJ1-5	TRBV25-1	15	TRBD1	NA	CASSDSRQGYQPQHF	TGTGCCAGCAGTGATAGTAGACAGGGGTACCAGCCCCAGCATTTT
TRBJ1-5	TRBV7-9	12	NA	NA	CASSRGNQPQHF	TGTGCCAGCAGTCGTGGCAATCAGCCCCAGCATTTT
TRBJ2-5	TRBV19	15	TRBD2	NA	CASTTTSGAQETQYF	TGTGCCAGCACGACGACTAGCGGGGCACAAGAGACCCAGTACTTC
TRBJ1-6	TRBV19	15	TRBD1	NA	CASSIRDSYNSPLHF	TGTGCCAGTAGTATCCGGGACAGCTATAATTCACCCCTCCACTTT
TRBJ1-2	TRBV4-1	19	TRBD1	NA	CASSQDRRESGGARWGYTF	TGCGCCAGCAGCCAAGATCGACGGGAGTCAGGGGGAGCTCGTTGGGGCTACACCTTC
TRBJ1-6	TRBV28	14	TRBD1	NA	CASSPGGVSSPLHF	TGTGCCAGCAGCCCAGGGGGTGTCTCTTCACCCCTCCACTTT
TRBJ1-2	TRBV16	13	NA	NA	CASSQGSQRGYTF	TGTGCCAGCAGCCAAGGGAGCCAGCGTGGCTACACCTTC
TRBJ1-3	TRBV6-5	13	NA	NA	CASSTGPGNTIYF	TGTGCCAGCAGCACAGGGCCTGGAAACACCATATATTTT
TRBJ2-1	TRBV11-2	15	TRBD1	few	CASSLTGTGFNEQFF	TGTGCCAGCAGCTTAACCGGGACAGGGTTCAATGAGCAGTTCTTC
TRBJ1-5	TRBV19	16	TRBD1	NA	CASSGQGRSSNQPQHF	TGTGCCAGTAGCGGACAGGGGCGTTCGAGCAATCAGCCCCAGCATTTT
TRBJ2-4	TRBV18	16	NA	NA	CASSRTPSSAKNIQYF	TGTGCCAGCTCGAGGACTCCTTCGAGCGCCAAAAACATTCAGTACTTC
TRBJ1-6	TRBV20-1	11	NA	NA	CSARRDSPLHF	TGCAGTGCAAGGAGGGATTCACCCCTCCACTTT
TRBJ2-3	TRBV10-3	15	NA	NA	CAISWGVVDTDTQYF	TGTGCCATCAGTTGGGGAGTGGTCGACACAGATACGCAGTATTTT